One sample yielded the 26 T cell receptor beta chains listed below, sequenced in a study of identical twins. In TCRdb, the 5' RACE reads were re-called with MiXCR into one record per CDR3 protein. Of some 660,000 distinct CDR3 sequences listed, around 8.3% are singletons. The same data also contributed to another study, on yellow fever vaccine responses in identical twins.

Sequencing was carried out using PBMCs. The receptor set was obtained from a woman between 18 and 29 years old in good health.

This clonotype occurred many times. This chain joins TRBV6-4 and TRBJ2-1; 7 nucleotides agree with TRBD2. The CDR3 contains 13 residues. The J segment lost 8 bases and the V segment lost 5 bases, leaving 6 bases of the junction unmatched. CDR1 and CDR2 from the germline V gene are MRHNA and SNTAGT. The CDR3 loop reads CASSLREADEQFF. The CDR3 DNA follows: TGTGCCAGCAGTCTCCGGGAGGCCGATGAGCAGTTCTTC.

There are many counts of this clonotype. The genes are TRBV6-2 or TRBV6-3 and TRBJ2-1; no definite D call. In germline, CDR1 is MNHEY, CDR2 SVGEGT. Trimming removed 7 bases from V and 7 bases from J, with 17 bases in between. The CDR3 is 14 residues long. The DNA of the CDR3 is TGTGCCAGCACCACGGGTCTGGGGTTGAATGAGCAGTTCTTC. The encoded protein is CASTTGLGLNEQFF.

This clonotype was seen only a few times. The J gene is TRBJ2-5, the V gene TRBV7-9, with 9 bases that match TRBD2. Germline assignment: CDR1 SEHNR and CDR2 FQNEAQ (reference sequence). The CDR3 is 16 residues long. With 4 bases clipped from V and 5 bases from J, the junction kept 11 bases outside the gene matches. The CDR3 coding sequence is TGTGCCAGCAGCTCGCCCCAGCGGGAGGTGGGGGAGACCCAGTACTTC. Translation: CASSSPQREVGETQYF.

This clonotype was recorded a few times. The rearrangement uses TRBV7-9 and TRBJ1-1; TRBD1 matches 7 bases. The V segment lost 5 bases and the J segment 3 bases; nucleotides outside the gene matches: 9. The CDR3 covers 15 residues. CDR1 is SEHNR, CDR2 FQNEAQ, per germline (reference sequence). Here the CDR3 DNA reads TGTGCCAGCAGCCCAGCTGGACAGGTAGACACTGAAGCTTTCTTT. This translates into CASSPAGQVDTEAFF.

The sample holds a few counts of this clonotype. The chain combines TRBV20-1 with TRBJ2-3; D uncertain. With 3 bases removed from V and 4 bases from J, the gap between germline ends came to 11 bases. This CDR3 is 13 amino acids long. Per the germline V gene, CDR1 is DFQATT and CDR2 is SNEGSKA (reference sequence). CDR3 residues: CSASRYMADTQYF. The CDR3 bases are TGCAGTGCTAGCCGTTATATGGCAGATACGCAGTATTTT.

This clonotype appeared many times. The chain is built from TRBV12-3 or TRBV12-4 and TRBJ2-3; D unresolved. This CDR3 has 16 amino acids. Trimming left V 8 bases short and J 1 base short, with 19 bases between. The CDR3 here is CASVLNRVRGTDTQYF. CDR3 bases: TGTGCCAGCGTACTCAACCGGGTGCGCGGCACAGATACGCAGTATTTT.

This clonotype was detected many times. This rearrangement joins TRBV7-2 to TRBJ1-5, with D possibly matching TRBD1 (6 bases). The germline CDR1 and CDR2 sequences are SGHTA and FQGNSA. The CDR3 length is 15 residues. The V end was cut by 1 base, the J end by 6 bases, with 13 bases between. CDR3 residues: CASSLVQGLFQPQHF. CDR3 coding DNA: TGTGCCAGCAGCTTAGTGCAGGGGCTGTTTCAGCCCCAGCATTTT.

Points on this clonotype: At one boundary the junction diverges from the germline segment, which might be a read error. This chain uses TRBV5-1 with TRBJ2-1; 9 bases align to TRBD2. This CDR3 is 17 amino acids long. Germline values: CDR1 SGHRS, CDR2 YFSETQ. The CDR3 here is CTSSFMASGDSYNEQFF. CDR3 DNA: TGCACCAGCAGCTTTATGGCTAGCGGGGACTCCTACAATGAGCAGTTCTTC.

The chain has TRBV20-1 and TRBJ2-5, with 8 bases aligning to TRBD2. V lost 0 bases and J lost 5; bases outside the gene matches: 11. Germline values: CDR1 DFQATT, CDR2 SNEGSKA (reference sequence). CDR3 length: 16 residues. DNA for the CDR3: TGCAGTGCTAGAGATCCAAGCGGGAGAGGGTCGGAGACCCAGTACTTC. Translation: CSARDPSGRGSETQYF.

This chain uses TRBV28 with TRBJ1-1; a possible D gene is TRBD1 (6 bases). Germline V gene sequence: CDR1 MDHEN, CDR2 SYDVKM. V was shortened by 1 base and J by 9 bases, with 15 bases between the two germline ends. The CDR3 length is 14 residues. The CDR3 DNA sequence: TGTGCCAGCAGTTTATCGCAGGGGACCAGCAAAGCTTTCTTT. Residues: CASSLSQGTSKAFF.

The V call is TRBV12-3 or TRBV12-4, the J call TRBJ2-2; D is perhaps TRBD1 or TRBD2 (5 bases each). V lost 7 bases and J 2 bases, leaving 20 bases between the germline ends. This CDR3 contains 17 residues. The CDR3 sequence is CASIRGQLAVNTGELFF. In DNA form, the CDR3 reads TGTGCCAGCATTAGGGGTCAGCTAGCCGTTAACACCGGGGAGCTGTTTTTT.

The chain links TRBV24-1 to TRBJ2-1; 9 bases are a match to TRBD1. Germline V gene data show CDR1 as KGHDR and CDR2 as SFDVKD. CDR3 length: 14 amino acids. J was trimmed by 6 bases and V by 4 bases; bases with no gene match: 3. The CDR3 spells CATSDTTGGNEQFF. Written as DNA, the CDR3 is TGTGCCACCAGTGACACGACAGGGGGCAATGAGCAGTTCTTC.

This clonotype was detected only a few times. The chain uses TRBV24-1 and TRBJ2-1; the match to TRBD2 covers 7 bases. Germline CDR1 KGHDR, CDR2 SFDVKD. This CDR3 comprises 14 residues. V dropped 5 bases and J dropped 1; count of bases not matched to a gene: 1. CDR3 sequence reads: CATSGTRSYNEQFF. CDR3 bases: TGTGCCACCAGTGGGACTAGATCCTACAATGAGCAGTTCTTC.

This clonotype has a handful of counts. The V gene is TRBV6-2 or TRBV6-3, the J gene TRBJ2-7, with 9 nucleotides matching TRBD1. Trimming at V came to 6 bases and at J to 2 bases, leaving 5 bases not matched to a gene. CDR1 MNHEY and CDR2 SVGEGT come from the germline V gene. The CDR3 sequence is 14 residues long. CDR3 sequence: CASRTDRGPYEQYF. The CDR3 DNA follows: TGTGCCAGCAGGACGGACAGGGGCCCCTACGAGCAGTACTTC.

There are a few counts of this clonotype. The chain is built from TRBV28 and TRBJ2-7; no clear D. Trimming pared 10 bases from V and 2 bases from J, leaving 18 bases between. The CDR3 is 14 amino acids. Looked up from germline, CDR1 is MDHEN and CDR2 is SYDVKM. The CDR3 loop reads CATQVAKRAYEQYF. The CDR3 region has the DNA TGTGCCACCCAGGTGGCCAAAAGAGCCTACGAGCAGTACTTC. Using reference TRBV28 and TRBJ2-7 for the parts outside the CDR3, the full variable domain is DVKVTQSSRYLVKRTGEKVFLECVQDMDHENMFWYRQDPGLGLRLIYFSYDVKMKEKGDIPEGYSVSREKKERFSLILESASTNQTSMYLCATQVAKRAYEQYFGPGTRLTVT.

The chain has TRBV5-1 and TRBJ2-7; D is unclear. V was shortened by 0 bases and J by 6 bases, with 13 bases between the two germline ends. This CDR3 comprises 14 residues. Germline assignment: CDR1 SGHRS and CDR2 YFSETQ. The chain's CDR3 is CASSLDEAEREQYF. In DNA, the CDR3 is TGCGCCAGCAGCTTGGACGAGGCAGAGCGCGAGCAGTACTTC. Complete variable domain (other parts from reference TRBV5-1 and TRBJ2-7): KAGVTQTPRYLIKTRGQQVTLSCSPISGHRSVSWYQQTPGQGLQFLFEYFSETQRNKGNFPGRFSGRQFSNSRSEMNVSTLELGDSALYLCASSLDEAEREQYFGPGTRLTVT.

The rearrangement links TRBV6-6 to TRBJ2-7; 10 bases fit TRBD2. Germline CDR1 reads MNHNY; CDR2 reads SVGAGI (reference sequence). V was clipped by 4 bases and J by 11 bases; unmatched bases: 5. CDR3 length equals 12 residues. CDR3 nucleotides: TGTGCCAGCAGTTCAGGGACTAGCGTAGAGTACTTC. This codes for CASSSGTSVEYF.

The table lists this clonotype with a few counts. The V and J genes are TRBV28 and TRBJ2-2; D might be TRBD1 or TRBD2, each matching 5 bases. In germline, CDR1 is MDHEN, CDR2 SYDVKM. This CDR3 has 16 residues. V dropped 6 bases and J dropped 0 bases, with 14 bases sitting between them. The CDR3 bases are TGTGCCAGCAGCCCTTCGGGGCACGCGAACACCGGGGAGCTGTTTTTT. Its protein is CASSPSGHANTGELFF.

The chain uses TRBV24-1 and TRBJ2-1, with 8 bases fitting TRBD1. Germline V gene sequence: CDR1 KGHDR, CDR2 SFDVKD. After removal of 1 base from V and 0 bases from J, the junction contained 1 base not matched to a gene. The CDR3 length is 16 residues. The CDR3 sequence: CATSDFTGGSYNEQFF. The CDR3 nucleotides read TGTGCCACCAGTGATTTTACAGGGGGCTCCTACAATGAGCAGTTCTTC.

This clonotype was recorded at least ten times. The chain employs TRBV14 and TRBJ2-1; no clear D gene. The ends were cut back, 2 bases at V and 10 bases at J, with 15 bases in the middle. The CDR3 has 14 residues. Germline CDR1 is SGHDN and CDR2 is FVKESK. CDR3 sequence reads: CASSQILSRWEQFF. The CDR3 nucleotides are TGTGCCAGCAGCCAAATACTAAGCCGATGGGAGCAGTTCTTC.

In nucleotides, the CDR3 is TGTGCCAGCAGCCCAGGGGACGCCAAAAACATTCAGTACTTC. This translates into CASSPGDAKNIQYF. The chain has TRBV5-5 and TRBJ2-4; D is possibly TRBD1 (6 bases). Between the trimmed V and J ends, which lost 4 bases and 1 base, there was a span of 9 bases. Germline assignment: CDR1 SGHKS and CDR2 YYEKEE (reference sequence). The CDR3 extends over 14 amino acids. The full variable domain, with the rest looked up from reference TRBV5-5 and TRBJ2-4, is DAGVTQSPTHLIKTRGQQVTLRCSPISGHKSVSWYQQVLGQGPQFIFQYYEKEERGRGNFPDRFSARQFPNYSSELNVNALLLGDSALYLCASSPGDAKNIQYFGAGTRLSVL.

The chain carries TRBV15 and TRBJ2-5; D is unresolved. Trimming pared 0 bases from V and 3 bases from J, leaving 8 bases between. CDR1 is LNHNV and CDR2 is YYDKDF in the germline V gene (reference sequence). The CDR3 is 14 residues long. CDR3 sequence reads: CATSRDREEETQYF. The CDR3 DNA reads TGTGCCACCAGCAGAGATCGCGAGGAAGAGACCCAGTACTTC.

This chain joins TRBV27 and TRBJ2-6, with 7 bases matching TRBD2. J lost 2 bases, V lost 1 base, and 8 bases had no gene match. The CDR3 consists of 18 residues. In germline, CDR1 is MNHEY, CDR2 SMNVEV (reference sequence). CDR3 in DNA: TGTGCCAGCAGTTTATGGACGCCGAGCGGGGCTGGGGCCAACGTCCTGACTTTC. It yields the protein CASSLWTPSGAGANVLTF.

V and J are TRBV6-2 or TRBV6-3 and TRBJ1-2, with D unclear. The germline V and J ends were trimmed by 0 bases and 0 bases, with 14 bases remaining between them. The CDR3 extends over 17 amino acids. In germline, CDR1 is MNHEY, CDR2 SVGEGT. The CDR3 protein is CASSYSSTGVTNYGYTF. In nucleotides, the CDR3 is TGTGCCAGCAGTTACTCGAGTACGGGAGTTACTAACTATGGCTACACCTTC.

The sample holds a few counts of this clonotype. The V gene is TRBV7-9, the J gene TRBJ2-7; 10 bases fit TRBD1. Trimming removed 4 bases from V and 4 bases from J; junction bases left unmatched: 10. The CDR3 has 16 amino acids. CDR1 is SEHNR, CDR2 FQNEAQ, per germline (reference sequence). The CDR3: CASSSKVGTGDYEQYF. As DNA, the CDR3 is TGTGCCAGCAGCTCCAAAGTCGGGACAGGGGATTACGAGCAGTACTTC.

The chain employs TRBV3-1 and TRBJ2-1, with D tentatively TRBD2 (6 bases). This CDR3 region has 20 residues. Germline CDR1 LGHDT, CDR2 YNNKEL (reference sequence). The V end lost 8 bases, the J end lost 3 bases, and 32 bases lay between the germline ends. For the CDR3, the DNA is TGTGCCAGCGGACCAGCAGCCAAGATCAAATTGCGGGGTATCTACAATGAGCAGTTCTTC. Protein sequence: CASGPAAKIKLRGIYNEQFF.